Listed below are T cell receptor beta chains from one sample, sequenced in a study of blood T cell repertoires in COVID-19. The repertoire was sequenced with immunoSEQ multiplex PCR; TCRdb's copy has only in-frame clones and lacks some. The sample yields a few hundred thousand clones, nearly 90% seen once. Sequenced input: peripheral blood. These receptors were collected from a young man with active or convalescent COVID-19. Each CDR3 is given with its conserved first and last residue. Fields, in order: D gene, V gene, clone size, J gene, CDR3 DNA, CDR3 protein. D genes are given only for firm matches. Clone size, where shown, is once, few, many, or a class for clones that have expanded.

NA	TRBV18	NA	TRBJ1-1	TGTGCCAGCTCACCTCCAAGACAGGCGGGCACTGAAGCTTTCTTT	CASSPPRQAGTEAFF
NA	TRBV27	NA	TRBJ1-6	TGTGCCAGCAGTCCATGGGGGGGTTCCTATAATTCACCCCTCCACTTT	CASSPWGGSYNSPLHF
NA	TRBV3-1/TRBV3-2	NA	TRBJ1-1	TGTGCCAGCAGCCACAAAAGCGGGTATAGGGACACTGAAGCTTTCTTT	CASSHKSGYRDTEAFF
TRBD1	TRBV5-1	NA	TRBJ2-7	TGCGCCAGCAGCTTGGAGGGGGCCAACGAGCAGTACTTC	CASSLEGANEQYF
NA	TRBV13	NA	TRBJ1-1	TGTGCCAGCAGCCCCCCCGACAGAAACACTGAAGCTTTCTTT	CASSPPDRNTEAFF
TRBD2	TRBV6-5	NA	TRBJ2-7	TGTGCCAGCAGTTACTTGCCGACTAGCGGGAGATCCGAGCAGTACTTC	CASSYLPTSGRSEQYF
TRBD2	TRBV20-1	NA	TRBJ2-3	TGCAGTGCTAGTTTCGGGACTAGTCATGGTGATACGCAGTATTTT	CSASFGTSHGDTQYF
NA	TRBV10-1	NA	TRBJ1-1	TGCGCCAGCAGTGAGTCGGAGACAGCCATGAACACTGAAGCTTTCTTT	CASSESETAMNTEAFF
NA	TRBV9	NA	TRBJ1-2	TGTGCCAGCAGCGGAAGAGATGGCTACACCTTC	CASSGRDGYTF
NA	TRBV24-1	once	TRBJ2-1	TGTGCCACCAGTGATGCAGGGAGGTGGCAGTTCTTC	CATSDAGRWQFF
NA	TRBV30	NA	TRBJ1-1	TGTGCCTGGAGTGCGAGTGTGGGGGGCACTGAAGCTTTCTTT	CAWSASVGGTEAFF
NA	TRBV7-3	NA	TRBJ1-5	TGTGCCAGCAGCTTAACCAGGTATCAGCCCCAGCATTTT	CASSLTRYQPQHF
TRBD2	TRBV19	NA	TRBJ2-3	TGTGCCAGTAGCCCCTTAGCGGGAGCCGCAGATACGCAGTATTTT	CASSPLAGAADTQYF
NA	TRBV10-2	once	TRBJ2-2	TGCGCCAGCAGTGTCACGGGGGGCCCCTCCCCCGGGGAGCTGTTTTTT	CASSVTGGPSPGELFF
TRBD1	TRBV27	NA	TRBJ1-2	TGTGCCAGCAGTTCTTACAGGGGACACTATGGCTACACCTTC	CASSSYRGHYGYTF
NA	TRBV28	NA	TRBJ2-7	TGTGCCAGCAGTTTCTCCCAGACCTACGAGCAGTACTTC	CASSFSQTYEQYF
NA	TRBV5-1	NA	TRBJ2-5	TGCGCCAGCAGCGCGATTGGGGGGGCTGGGGAGACCCAGTACTTC	CASSAIGGAGETQYF
TRBD1	TRBV5-1	NA	TRBJ1-1	TGCGCCAGCAGCTTGGAACTCTCGACAGGGGGCGCGAACACTGAAGCTTTCTTT	CASSLELSTGGANTEAFF
NA	TRBV6-1	NA	TRBJ1-1	TGTGCCAGCAGTGACAGGGGTTCAATCAACACTGAAGCTTTCTTT	CASSDRGSINTEAFF